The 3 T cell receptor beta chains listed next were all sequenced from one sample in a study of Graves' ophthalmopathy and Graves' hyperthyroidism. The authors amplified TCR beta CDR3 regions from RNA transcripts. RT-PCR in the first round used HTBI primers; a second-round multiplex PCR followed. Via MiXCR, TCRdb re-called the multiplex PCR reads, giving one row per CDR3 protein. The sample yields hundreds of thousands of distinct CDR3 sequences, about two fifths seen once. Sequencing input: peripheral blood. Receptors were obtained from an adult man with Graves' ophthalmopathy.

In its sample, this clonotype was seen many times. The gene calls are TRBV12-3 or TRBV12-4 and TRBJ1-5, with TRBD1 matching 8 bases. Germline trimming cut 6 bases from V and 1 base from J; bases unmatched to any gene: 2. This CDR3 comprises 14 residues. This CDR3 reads CASSRDRSNQPQHF. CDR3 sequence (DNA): TGTGCCAGCAGCAGGGACAGGAGCAATCAGCCCCAGCATTTT.

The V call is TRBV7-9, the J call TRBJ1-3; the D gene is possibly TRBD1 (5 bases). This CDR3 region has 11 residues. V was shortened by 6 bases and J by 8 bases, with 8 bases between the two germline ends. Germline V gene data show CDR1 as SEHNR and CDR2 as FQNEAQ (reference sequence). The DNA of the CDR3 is TGTGCCAGCAGGCTGGGGGACACCATATATTTT. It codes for CASRLGDTIYF.

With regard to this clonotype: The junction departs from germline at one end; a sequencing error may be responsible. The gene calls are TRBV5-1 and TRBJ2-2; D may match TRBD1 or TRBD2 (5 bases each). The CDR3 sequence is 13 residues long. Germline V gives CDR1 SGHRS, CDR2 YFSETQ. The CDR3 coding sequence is TGCGCCAGCAGCCTACAGGCGGCCGGGAAGCTGTTTTTT. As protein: CASSLQAAGKLFF.